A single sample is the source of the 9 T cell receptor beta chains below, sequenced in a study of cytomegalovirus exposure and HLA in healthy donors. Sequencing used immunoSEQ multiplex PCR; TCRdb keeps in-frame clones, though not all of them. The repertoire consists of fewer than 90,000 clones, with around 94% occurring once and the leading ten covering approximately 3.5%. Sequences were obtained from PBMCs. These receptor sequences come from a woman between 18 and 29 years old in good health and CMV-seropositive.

The CDR3 DNA follows: TGTGCCAGCAGTCCGGGGGGGACCCCCTCTTCTTACGAGCAGTACTTC. Residues: CASSPGGTPSSYEQYF. The J gene is TRBJ2-7, the V gene TRBV7-3; TRBD2 matches 8 bases. V shed 6 bases, J shed 4 bases, and the junction held 14 bases outside the gene matches. Germline CDR1 is SGHTA and CDR2 is FQGTGA. CDR3 size: 16 residues.

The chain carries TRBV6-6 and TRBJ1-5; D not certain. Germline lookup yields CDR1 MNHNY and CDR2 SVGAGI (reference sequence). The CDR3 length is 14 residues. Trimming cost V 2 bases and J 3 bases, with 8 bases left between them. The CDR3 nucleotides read TGTGCCAGCAGTTACGTAGACTCCAATCAGCCCCAGCATTTT. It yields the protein CASSYVDSNQPQHF.

CDR3 in amino acids: CASSMGETGNYGYTF. The DNA of the CDR3 is TGTGCCAGTAGTATGGGGGAGACAGGCAACTATGGCTACACCTTC. V gene TRBV19 combines with J gene TRBJ1-2; a possible D gene is TRBD1 (6 bases). The V and J ends lost 3 bases and 2 bases respectively, with 13 bases between them. The CDR3 loop spans 15 amino acids. CDR1 and CDR2 (germline): LNHDA, SQIVND (reference sequence).

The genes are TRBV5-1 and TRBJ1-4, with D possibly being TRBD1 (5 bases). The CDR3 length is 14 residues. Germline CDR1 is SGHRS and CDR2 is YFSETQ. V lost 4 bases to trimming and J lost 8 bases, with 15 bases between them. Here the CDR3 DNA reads TGCGCCAGCAGCGTCGGGACCGCGGGAGAAAAACTGTTTTTT. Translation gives CASSVGTAGEKLFF.

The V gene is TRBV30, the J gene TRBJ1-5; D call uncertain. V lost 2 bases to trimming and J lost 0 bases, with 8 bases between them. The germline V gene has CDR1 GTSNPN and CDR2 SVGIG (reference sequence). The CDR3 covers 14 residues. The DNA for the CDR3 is TGTGCCTGGAGTTCCCTTAATAGCAATCAGCCCCAGCATTTT. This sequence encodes CAWSSLNSNQPQHF.

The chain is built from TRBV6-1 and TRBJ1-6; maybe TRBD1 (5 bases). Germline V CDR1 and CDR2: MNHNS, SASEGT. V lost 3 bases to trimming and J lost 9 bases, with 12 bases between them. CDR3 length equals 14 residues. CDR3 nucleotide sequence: TGTGCCAGCAGTGATCTAACCCAGGGTTCACCCCTCCACTTT. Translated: CASSDLTQGSPLHF.

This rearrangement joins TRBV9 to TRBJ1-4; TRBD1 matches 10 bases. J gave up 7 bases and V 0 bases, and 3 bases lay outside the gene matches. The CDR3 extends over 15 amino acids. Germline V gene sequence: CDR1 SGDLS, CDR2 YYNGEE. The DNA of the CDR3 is TGTGCCAGCAGCGTAGGGGGACAGGGGATTGAAAAACTGTTTTTT. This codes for CASSVGGQGIEKLFF.

In DNA form, the CDR3 reads TGTGCCAGCAGTGCCCGAATAGACAGCACCGGGGAGCTGTTTTTT. This encodes CASSARIDSTGELFF. The genes are TRBV6-5 and TRBJ2-2; possible D gene TRBD1, 5 bases. The CDR3 runs 15 residues. Germline loops: CDR1 MNHEY, CDR2 SVGAGI. Trimming took 5 bases from V and 4 from J, leaving 14 bases between them.

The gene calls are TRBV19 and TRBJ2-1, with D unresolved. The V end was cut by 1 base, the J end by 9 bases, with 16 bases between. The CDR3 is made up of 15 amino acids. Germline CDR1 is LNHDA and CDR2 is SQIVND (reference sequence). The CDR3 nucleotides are TGTGCCAGTAGTATAGCCAGGTTGACCAATGGTGAGCAGTTCTTC. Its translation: CASSIARLTNGEQFF.